These 3 T cell receptor beta chains originate from one sample sequenced in a study of control samples from healthy donors and cancer patients. Measured with immunoSEQ multiplex PCR; TCRdb has only the in-frame clones, and not every one. The table has more than 85,000 clones, about 92% seen once. The sample was blood. Source of these receptors: a woman aged 18-30 years in good health.

This clone was seen only a few times. The chain uses TRBV4-1 and TRBJ2-7, with 12 bases lining up with TRBD2. CDR1 and CDR2 from the germline V gene are MGHRA and YSYEKL. The CDR3 runs to 16 residues. V was pared by 1 base and J by 5 bases, with 6 bases of the junction left unmatched. In nucleotides, the CDR3 is TGCGCCAGCAGCCAAGCCCCTAGCGGGAGGGCCAACGAGCAGTACTTC. It encodes CASSQAPSGRANEQYF.

The genes are TRBV11-2 and TRBJ2-7; TRBD2 agrees at 10 bases. V was pared by 1 base and J by 7 bases, with 7 bases of the junction left unmatched. Per germline, CDR1 SGHAT and CDR2 FQNNGV. The CDR3 runs to 15 residues. CDR3 DNA sequence: TGTGCCAGCAGCTTAGGCACTAGCGGGACAGAGGAGCAGTACTTC. It encodes CASSLGTSGTEEQYF.

The chain has TRBV24-1 and TRBJ2-5; 12 nucleotides agree with TRBD1. V was clipped by 1 base and J by 4 bases; unmatched bases: 9. Germline CDR1 reads KGHDR; CDR2 reads SFDVKD. This CDR3 is built from 18 residues. CDR3 nucleotides: TGTGCCACCAGTGATTTCCCTAAATGGGACAGGGGGCCAGAGACCCAGTACTTC. Its translation: CATSDFPKWDRGPETQYF.